Presented here are 17 T cell receptor beta chains from one specimen sequenced in a study of shared clonotypes between healthy human individuals. Measured with immunoSEQ multiplex PCR; TCRdb has only the in-frame clones, and not every one. There are hundreds of thousands of clones in the sample; 60% to 75% occur only once, and 1.5% to 2% lies in the top ten. Source material: memory CD4+ T cells sorted from blood. Subset reported: CD45RA-negative fraction. The receptors derive from a woman younger than 45 in good health.

The rearrangement links TRBV21-1 to TRBJ2-2; the table's D call, TRBD1, has no DNA check behind it. TRBV21-1 represents a pseudogene. This CDR3 is built from 22 residues. The CDR3 reads CASSKPQTETGAKYSYTGELFF. The CDR3 DNA sequence: TGTGCCAGCAGCAAACCACAAACCGAGACAGGGGCCAAATACAGTTACACCGGGGAGCTGTTTTTT.

Turning to this clone: A much larger clone differs by one base, so this may be a read error. The rearrangement links TRBV7-2 to TRBJ2-6; D ambiguous. The CDR3 spans 15 residues. V lost 1 base to trimming and J lost 0 bases, with 4 bases between them. Germline-derived CDR1 and CDR2 are SGHTA and FQGNSA. The CDR3 DNA is TGTGCCAGCAGCTTAGATGGCTCTGGGGCCAACGTCCTGACTTTC. Protein: CASSLDGSGANVLTF.

The rearrangement links TRBV15 to TRBJ2-6; 7 bases agree with TRBD2. This CDR3 region has 16 residues. Germline V gives CDR1 LNHNV, CDR2 YYDKDF (reference sequence). The V segment lost 7 bases and the J segment 3 bases; nucleotides outside the gene matches: 9. The CDR3 DNA sequence: TGTGCCACCAACCGGGGCGGGAGTTTTGGGGCCAACGTCCTGACTTTC. Translation: CATNRGGSFGANVLTF.

This chain connects TRBV7-9 to TRBJ2-1; 9 bases are a match to TRBD2. Germline CDR1 reads SEHNR; CDR2 reads FQNEAQ (reference sequence). J was trimmed by 12 bases and V by 3 bases; bases with no gene match: 9. This CDR3 comprises 14 residues. CDR3 in amino acids: CASSFTLAGWAQFF. The CDR3 nucleotides are TGTGCCAGCAGCTTCACTCTAGCGGGATGGGCGCAGTTCTTC.

The rearrangement links TRBV5-1 to TRBJ2-1; 14 nucleotides align to TRBD2. Germline V gives CDR1 SGHRS, CDR2 YFSETQ. CDR3 length equals 16 residues. Trimming removed 4 bases from V and 7 bases from J; junction bases left unmatched: 7. The CDR3 spells CASSEATSGRENEQFF. The CDR3 coding sequence is TGCGCCAGCAGCGAAGCGACTAGCGGGAGGGAGAATGAGCAGTTCTTC.

V usage is TRBV9 and J usage is TRBJ2-4, with D possibly being TRBD2 (5 bases). The CDR3 covers 15 residues. Per the germline V gene, CDR1 is SGDLS and CDR2 is YYNGEE. V lost 1 base, J lost 4 bases, and 12 bases lay in between. The CDR3 DNA sequence: TGTGCCAGCAGCGTACAAGCGGACCCTAAAAACATTCAGTACTTC. Protein: CASSVQADPKNIQYF.

As to this clone: This likely came from a read error, as a far larger clone is one base away. The CDR3 ends on some other residue instead of the conserved phenylalanine or tryptophan, so this is likely a read error. The chain combines TRBV5-1 with TRBJ2-2; possibly TRBD1 for D (6 bases). CDR1 is SGHRS and CDR2 is YFSETQ in the germline V gene. The CDR3 loop spans 16 amino acids. The ends were cut back, 4 bases at V and 0 bases at J, with 13 bases in the middle. In DNA form, the CDR3 reads TGCGCCAGCAGCCTACCGACAGGATCGAACACCGGGGAGCTGTTTTCT. Its protein product is CASSLPTGSNTGELFS.

V gene TRBV5-1 combines with J gene TRBJ2-5, with 7 bases that match TRBD1. V trimming: 4 bases; J trimming: 1 base; junction bases outside the gene matches: 7. Germline loops: CDR1 SGHRS, CDR2 YFSETQ. The CDR3 is 15 amino acids. The CDR3 DNA is TGCGCCAGCAGCCCGACAGGGCCCCTCCAAGAGACCCAGTACTTC. Translated, it gives CASSPTGPLQETQYF.

The chain is built from TRBV28 and TRBJ1-2; D gene ambiguous. The ends were cut back, 6 bases at V and 7 bases at J, with 12 bases in the middle. Looked up from germline, CDR1 is MDHEN and CDR2 is SYDVKM. CDR3 length equals 12 residues. For the CDR3, the DNA is TGTGCCAGCAGGATGCCGTACGGTGGCTACACCTTC. Translating it yields CASRMPYGGYTF.

The V gene is TRBV9, the J gene TRBJ2-5, with 10 bases identical to TRBD2. Trimming at V came to 4 bases and at J to 6 bases, leaving 12 bases not matched to a gene. Looked up from germline, CDR1 is SGDLS and CDR2 is YYNGEE. The CDR3 covers 16 residues. The DNA of the CDR3 is TGTGCCAGCAGCCCCACTTATGTAGCGGGAGGACAGACCCAGTACTTC. Its translation: CASSPTYVAGGQTQYF.

V usage is TRBV19 and J usage is TRBJ1-1; weak D call: TRBD1 (5 bases). V lost 3 bases and J lost 1, with 9 bases in between. Germline CDR1 and CDR2: LNHDA and SQIVND (reference sequence). This CDR3 is built from 14 residues. The CDR3 protein is CASSIRDGNTEAFF. CDR3 coding DNA: TGTGCCAGTAGTATCCGGGACGGGAACACTGAAGCTTTCTTT.

Only a few counts were recorded for this clone. This chain links TRBV6-5 with TRBJ1-2; 10 bases line up with TRBD1. Germline CDR1 is MNHEY and CDR2 is SVGAGI. The V and J ends lost 4 bases and 7 bases, in that order; junction bases with no gene match: 0. CDR3 length: 12 amino acids. In nucleotides, the CDR3 is TGTGCCAGCAGTTGGGACAGGGGTGGCTACACCTTC. Protein: CASSWDRGGYTF.

V gene TRBV28 combines with J gene TRBJ1-1; D is perhaps TRBD1 (5 bases). The CDR3 totals 13 residues. V was pared by 10 bases and J by 0 bases, with 12 bases between. Germline values: CDR1 MDHEN, CDR2 SYDVKM. The CDR3 is CAILGVMNTEAFF. CDR3 sequence (DNA): TGTGCCATCCTGGGGGTTATGAACACTGAAGCTTTCTTT.

This clone has just one count. The germline gene is not matched at one end of the junction; a read error may be the cause. The genes are TRBV5-6 and TRBJ1-5, with D uncertain. Germline V CDR1 and CDR2: SGHDT, YYEEEE. The CDR3 runs 12 residues. The CDR3, as DNA: TGTGCCAGCAGCCCTCCTAATCCGCCCCAGCATTTT. Its protein product is CASSPPNPPQHF.

The chain links TRBV7-2 to TRBJ2-2, with 8 bases matching TRBD2. The CDR3 sequence is 16 residues long. Looked up from germline, CDR1 is SGHTA and CDR2 is FQGNSA. J was trimmed by 3 bases and V by 4 bases; bases with no gene match: 7. The CDR3 here is CASSSYSGIDTGELFF. CDR3 in DNA: TGTGCCAGCAGCTCTTATAGCGGGATAGACACCGGGGAGCTGTTTTTT.

This rearrangement joins TRBV5-1 to TRBJ1-1; D possibly corresponds to TRBD1 (6 bases). The germline CDR1 and CDR2 sequences are SGHRS and YFSETQ. The CDR3 sequence is 13 residues long. V was shortened by 1 base and J by 7 bases, with 11 bases between the two germline ends. CDR3 sequence reads: CASSLKGQLEAFF. CDR3 bases: TGCGCCAGCAGCTTGAAAGGACAGCTTGAAGCTTTCTTT.

The rearrangement links TRBV9 to TRBJ1-1; D perhaps matches TRBD1 (6 bases). The V gene's germline CDR1 is SGDLS and CDR2 YYNGEE. Between the trimmed V and J ends, which lost 5 bases and 5 bases, there was a span of 16 bases. This CDR3 is 14 amino acids long. Here the CDR3 DNA reads TGTGCCAGCAGTGCGGGTAACAGGGTAACTGAAGCTTTCTTT. Residues: CASSAGNRVTEAFF.